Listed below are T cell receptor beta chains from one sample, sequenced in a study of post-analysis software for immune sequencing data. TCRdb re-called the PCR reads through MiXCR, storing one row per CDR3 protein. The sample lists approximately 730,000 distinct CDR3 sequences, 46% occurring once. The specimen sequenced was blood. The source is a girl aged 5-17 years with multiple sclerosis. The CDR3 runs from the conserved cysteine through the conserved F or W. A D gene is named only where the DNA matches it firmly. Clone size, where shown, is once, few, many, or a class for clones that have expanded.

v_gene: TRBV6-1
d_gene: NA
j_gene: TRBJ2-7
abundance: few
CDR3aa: CASTPGTSTYEQYF
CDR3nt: TGTGCCAGCACCCCGGGAACCAGCACCTACGAGCAGTACTTC

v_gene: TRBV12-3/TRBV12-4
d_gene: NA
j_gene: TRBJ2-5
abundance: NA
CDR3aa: CASSATPETQYF
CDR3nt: TGTGCCAGCTCGGCGACTCCGGAGACCCAGTACTTC

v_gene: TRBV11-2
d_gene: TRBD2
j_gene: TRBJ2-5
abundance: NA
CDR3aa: CASTLTSGAGREQYF
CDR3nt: TGTGCCAGCACCTTGACTAGCGGAGCGGGTCGGGAGCAGTACTTC

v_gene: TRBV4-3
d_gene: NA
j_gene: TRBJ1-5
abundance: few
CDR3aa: CASSQSTDDQPQHF
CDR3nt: TGCGCCAGCAGCCAATCGACAGATGATCAGCCCCAGCATTTT

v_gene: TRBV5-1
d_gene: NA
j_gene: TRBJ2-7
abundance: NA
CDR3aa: CASSFSHGYGYEQYF
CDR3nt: TGCGCCAGCAGCTTCTCGCATGGATACGGCTACGAGCAGTACTTC

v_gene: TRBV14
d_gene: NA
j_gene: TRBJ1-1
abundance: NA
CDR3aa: CASSLKPPGTYVEAFF
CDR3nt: TGTGCCAGCAGCCTAAAGCCCCCCGGGACTTATGTTGAAGCTTTCTTT

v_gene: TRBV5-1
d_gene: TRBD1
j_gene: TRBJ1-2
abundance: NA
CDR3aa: CASSLQGASYGYTF
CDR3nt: TGCGCCAGCAGCTTACAGGGGGCGAGCTATGGCTACACCTTC

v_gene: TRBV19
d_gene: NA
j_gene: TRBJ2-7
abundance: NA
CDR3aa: CASSPGHNYEQYF
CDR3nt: TGTGCCAGTAGTCCGGGACATAACTACGAGCAGTACTTC

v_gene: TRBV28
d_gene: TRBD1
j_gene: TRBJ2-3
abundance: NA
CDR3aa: CASSSGTGGLPDTQYF
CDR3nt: TGTGCCAGCAGTTCCGGGACAGGTGGACTCCCGGATACGCAGTATTTT

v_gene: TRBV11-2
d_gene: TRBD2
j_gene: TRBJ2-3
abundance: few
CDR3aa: CASSHWTSGTPIYAHTQYF
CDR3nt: TGTGCCAGCAGCCATTGGACTAGCGGGACGCCTATATACGCCCATACGCAGTATTTT

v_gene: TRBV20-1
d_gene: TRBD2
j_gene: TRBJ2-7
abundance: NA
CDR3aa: CSARDWGGRARYEQYF
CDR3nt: TGCAGTGCTAGAGATTGGGGCGGGAGGGCCCGGTACGAGCAGTACTTC

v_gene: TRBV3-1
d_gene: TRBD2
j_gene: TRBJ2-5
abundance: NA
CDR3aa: CASSSGLAYQETQYF
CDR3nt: TGTGCCAGCAGTTCGGGACTAGCGTACCAAGAGACCCAGTACTTC

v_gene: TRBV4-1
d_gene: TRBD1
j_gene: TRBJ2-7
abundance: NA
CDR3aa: CASSLGQATGLLTYEQYF
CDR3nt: TGCGCCAGCAGCTTAGGACAGGCGACGGGGCTCTTAACCTACGAGCAGTACTTC

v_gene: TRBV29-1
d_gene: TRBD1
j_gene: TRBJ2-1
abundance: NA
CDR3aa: CSVVGQGNYEQFF
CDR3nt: TGCAGCGTTGTTGGACAGGGCAACTACGAGCAGTTCTTC

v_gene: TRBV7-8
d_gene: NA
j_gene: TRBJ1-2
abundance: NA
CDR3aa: CASSFSRDGYTF
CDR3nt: TGTGCCAGCAGCTTTTCTAGGGACGGCTACACCTTC

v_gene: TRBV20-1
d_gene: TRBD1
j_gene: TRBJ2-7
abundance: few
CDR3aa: CSALKGDSATYEQYF
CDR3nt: TGCAGTGCCCTTAAAGGGGACAGCGCTACCTACGAGCAGTACTTC

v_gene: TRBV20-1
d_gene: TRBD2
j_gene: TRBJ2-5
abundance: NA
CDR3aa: CSAMRASGRAYAQYF
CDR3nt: TGCAGTGCTATGCGTGCTAGCGGGAGGGCCTACGCCCAGTACTTC

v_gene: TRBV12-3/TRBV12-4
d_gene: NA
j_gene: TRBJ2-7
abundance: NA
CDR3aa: CASRQTGFSEQYF
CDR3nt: TGTGCCAGCAGGCAAACAGGGTTCTCCGAGCAGTACTTC

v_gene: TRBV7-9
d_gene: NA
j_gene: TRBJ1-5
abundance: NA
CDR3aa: CASSVGSGGNQPQHF
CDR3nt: TGTGCCAGCAGCGTAGGGTCCGGGGGCAATCAGCCCCAGCATTTT

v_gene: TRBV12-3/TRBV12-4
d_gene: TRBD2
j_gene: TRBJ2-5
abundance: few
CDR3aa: CASSSRGGLQETQYF
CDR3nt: TGTGCCAGCAGTTCCCGGGGGGGACTACAAGAGACCCAGTACTTC

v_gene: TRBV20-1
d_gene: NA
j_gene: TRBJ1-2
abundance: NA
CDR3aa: CSVISGLNYGYTF
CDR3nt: TGCAGTGTCATCTCCGGGTTAAACTATGGCTACACCTTC

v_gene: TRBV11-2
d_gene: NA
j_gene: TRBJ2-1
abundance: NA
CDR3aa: CASSKGRVGEQFF
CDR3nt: TGTGCCAGCAGCAAAGGCAGGGTGGGGGAGCAGTTCTTC

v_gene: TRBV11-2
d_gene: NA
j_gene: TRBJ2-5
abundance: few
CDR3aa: CASRLGGREETQYF
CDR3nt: TGTGCCAGCAGATTAGGCGGACGTGAGGAGACCCAGTACTTC

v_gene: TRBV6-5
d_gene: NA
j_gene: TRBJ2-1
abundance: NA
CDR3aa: CASSYSNVRGAREKISCNEQFF
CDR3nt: TGTGCCAGCAGTTACTCGAATGTACGCGGGGCCCGGGAAAAGATATCCTGCAATGAGCAGTTCTTC

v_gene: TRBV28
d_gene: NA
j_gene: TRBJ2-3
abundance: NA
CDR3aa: CASSLTLRITSTDTQYF
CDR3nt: TGTGCCAGCAGTTTGACACTCAGGATTACTAGCACAGATACGCAGTATTTT

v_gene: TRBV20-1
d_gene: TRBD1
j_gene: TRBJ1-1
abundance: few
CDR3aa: CSASTGMTEAFF
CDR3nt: TGCAGTGCCTCGACAGGGATGACTGAAGCTTTCTTT

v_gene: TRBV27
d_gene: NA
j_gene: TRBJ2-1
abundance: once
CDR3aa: CASSLNSYEQFF
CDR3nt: TGTGCCAGCAGCCTAAATAGTTATGAGCAGTTCTTC

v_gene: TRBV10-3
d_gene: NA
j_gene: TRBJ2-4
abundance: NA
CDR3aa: CAISDGGGSAFAKNIQYF
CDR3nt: TGTGCCATCAGTGACGGTGGAGGATCCGCCTTTGCCAAAAACATTCAGTACTTC

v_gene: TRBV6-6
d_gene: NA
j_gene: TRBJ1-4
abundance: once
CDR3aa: CASSRGLGWKLFF
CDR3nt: TGTGCCAGCAGCCGAGGGTTGGGGTGGAAACTGTTTTTT

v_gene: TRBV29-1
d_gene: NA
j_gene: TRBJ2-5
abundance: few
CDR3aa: CSVAVSETQYF
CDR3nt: TGCAGCGTTGCCGTATCGGAGACCCAGTACTTC

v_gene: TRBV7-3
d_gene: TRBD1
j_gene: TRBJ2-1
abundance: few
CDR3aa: CASSPTGAHNEQFF
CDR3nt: TGTGCCAGCAGCCCGACAGGGGCCCACAATGAGCAGTTCTTC

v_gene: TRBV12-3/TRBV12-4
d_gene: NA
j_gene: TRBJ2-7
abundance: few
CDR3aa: CASARGGSYEQYF
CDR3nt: TGTGCCAGCGCTCGAGGGGGTTCCTACGAGCAGTACTTC

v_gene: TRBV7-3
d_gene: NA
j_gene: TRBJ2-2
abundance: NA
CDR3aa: CASSLTPVGTGELFF
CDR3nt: TGTGCCAGCAGCTTAACGCCTGTCGGTACCGGGGAGCTGTTTTTT

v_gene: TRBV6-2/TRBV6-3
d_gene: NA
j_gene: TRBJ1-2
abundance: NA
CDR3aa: CASRRDTYGYTF
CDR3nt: TGTGCCAGCAGAAGGGACACCTATGGCTACACCTTC

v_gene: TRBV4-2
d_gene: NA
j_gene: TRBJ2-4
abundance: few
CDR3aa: CASSQGREQYF
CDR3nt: TGTGCCAGCAGCCAAGGTCGTGAGCAGTACTTC

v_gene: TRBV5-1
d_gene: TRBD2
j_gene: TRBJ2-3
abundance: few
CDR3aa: CASSLLAVSTDTQYF
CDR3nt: TGCGCCAGCAGCTTGCTAGCGGTTAGCACAGATACGCAGTATTTT

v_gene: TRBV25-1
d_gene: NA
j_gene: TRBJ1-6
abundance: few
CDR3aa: CATHGVIGSPLHF
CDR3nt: TGTGCCACCCATGGGGTAATTGGGTCACCCCTCCACTTT

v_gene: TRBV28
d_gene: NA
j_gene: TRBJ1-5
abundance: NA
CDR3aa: CASSFRLGGSNQPQHF
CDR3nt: TGTGCCAGCAGTTTTCGATTAGGGGGGTCCAATCAGCCCCAGCATTTT

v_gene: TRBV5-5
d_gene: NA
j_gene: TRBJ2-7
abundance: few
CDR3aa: CASSLWGSTYEQYF
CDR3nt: TGTGCCAGCAGCTTGTGGGGGAGCACCTACGAGCAGTACTTC

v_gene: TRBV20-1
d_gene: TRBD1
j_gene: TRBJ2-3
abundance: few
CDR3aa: CSAPKLTGPLTDTQYF
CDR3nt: TGCAGTGCACCGAAATTGACAGGGCCCCTCACAGATACGCAGTATTTT

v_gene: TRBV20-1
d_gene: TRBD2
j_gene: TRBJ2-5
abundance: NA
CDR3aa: CSAKLAGRAGTQYF
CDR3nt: TGCAGTGCTAAACTAGCGGGACGGGCGGGGACCCAGTACTTC

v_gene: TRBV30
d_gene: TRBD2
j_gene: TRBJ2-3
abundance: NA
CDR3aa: CAWSVLPGGVGGTQYF
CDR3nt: TGTGCCTGGAGTGTACTGCCGGGAGGAGTGGGGGGGACGCAGTATTTT

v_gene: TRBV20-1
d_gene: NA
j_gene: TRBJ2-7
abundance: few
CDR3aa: CSARDQLAGRTYEQYF
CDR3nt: TGCAGTGCTAGAGATCAGTTGGCAGGGAGGACCTACGAGCAGTACTTC

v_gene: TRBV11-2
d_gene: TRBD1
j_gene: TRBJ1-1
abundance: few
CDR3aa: CASSPRQGLNTEAFF
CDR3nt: TGTGCCAGCAGCCCCCGACAGGGATTGAACACTGAAGCTTTCTTT

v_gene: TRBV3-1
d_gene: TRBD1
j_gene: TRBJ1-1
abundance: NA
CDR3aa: CASSPRTGVGTEAFF
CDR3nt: TGTGCCAGCAGCCCCCGGACAGGGGTGGGCACTGAAGCTTTCTTT

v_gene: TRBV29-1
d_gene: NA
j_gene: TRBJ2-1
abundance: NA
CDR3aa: CSVEGLTGGAYNEQFF
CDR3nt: TGCAGCGTTGAAGGGTTGACCGGAGGAGCCTACAATGAGCAGTTCTTC

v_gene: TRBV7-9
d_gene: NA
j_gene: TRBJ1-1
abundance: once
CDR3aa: CASSARQESTEAFF
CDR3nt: TGTGCCAGCAGCGCCCGACAGGAATCCACTGAAGCTTTCTTT

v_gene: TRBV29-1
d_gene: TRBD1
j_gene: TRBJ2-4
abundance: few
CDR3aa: CSAGTGTNIQYF
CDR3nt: TGCAGCGCAGGGACAGGGACAAACATTCAGTACTTC

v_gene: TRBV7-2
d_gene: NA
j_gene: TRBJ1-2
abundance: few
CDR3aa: CASSLYNAPNYGYTF
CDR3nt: TGTGCCAGCAGCCTATACAACGCACCTAACTATGGCTACACCTTC

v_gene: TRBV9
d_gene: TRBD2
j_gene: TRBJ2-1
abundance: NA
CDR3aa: CASSVAPRLAGEGHNEQFF
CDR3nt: TGTGCCAGCAGCGTAGCTCCGCGACTAGCGGGAGAAGGCCACAATGAGCAGTTCTTC